The clone carrying this T cell receptor (beta chain) occurred a few times. Its antigen is not known. The sample comes from a study of beta chain features in type 1 diabetes. Study-wide context: Patients did not differ from healthy donors in age, gender or cell yield. Study-wide results and caveats: Within patients, naive, central memory and Treg TCRB repertoires seemed more similar than within healthy donors. With patients and controls alike, PCR might favor shorter templates to an equal degree. More deletions and fewer insertions at VDJ junctions were found in patients with type 1 diabetes.

Since all of the isolated RNA was reverse transcribed, expressed TCRB transcripts were what got sequenced. TCRdb keeps only in-frame clones here, not all; method: immunoSEQ multiplex PCR. The sample includes 450,000 to 600,000 clones, about 29% seen only once; the top ten take around 0.065%. The CDR3 totals 16 residues. V lost 11 bases to trimming and J lost 4 bases; unmatched junction nucleotides: 17. The germline V gene has CDR1 MDHEN and CDR2 SYDVKM. This sequence originates from a man aged 18 to 29 in good health. The chain uses TRBV28 and TRBJ2-3; 8 nucleotides agree with TRBD2. The material sequenced was naive CD4+ T cells from blood. CDR3 loop: CAGGSISGGPPDTQYF. Here the CDR3 DNA reads TGTGCCGGCGGTAGTATCTCGGGAGGGCCCCCAGATACGCAGTATTTT.